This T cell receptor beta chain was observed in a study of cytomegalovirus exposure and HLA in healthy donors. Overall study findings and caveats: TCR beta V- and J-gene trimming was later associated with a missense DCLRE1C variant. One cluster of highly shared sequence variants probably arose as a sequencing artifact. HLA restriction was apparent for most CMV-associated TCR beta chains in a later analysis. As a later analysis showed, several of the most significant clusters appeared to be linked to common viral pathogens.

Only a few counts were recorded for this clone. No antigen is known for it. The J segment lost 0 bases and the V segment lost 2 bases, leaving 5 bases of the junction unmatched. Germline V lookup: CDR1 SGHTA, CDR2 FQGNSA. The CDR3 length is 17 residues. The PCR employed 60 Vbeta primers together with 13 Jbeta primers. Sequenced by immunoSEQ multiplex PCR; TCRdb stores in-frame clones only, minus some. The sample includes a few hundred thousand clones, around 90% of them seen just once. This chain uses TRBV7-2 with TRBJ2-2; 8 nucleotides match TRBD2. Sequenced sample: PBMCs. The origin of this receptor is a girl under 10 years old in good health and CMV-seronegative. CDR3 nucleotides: TGTGCCAGCAGCTTATGGCGGGGGGACCCGAACACCGGGGAGCTGTTTTTT. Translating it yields CASSLWRGDPNTGELFF.